The sequence of this T cell receptor beta chain was determined in a study of blood T cell repertoires in COVID-19. For the study at large: COVID-19 samples collected from the United States, Italy and Spain covered acute and convalescent phases. T cells, B-cell-depleted T cells, or PBMCs supplied cDNA or gDNA.

As processed by the authors: Reference gene primer amplification yielded estimated nucleated cell counts. Using immunoSEQ multiplex PCR, the repertoire was profiled, and TCRdb retains in-frame clones only, with some absent. From that table come the V and J calls and clone size; the DNA was used to work out D and trimming. The sample lists about 280,000 clones, roughly 86% occurring once. The length of the CDR3 is 18 residues. Looked up from germline, CDR1 is MGHRA and CDR2 is YSYEKL. The V and J ends lost 1 base and 4 bases respectively, with 22 bases between them. This sequence was found in a man between 40 and 49 years old with active or convalescent COVID-19. The chain combines TRBV4-1 with TRBJ1-2; possible D gene TRBD1, 6 bases. The sequencing sample was made of peripheral blood. The CDR3 region is CASSQAGGATPGFYGYTF. The CDR3 region has the DNA TGCGCCAGCAGCCAAGCCGGGGGGGCCACGCCGGGATTCTATGGCTACACCTTC.